This T cell receptor beta chain emerged from a study of T cell responses to AZD1222 COVID-19 vaccine. The CDR3 totals 11 residues. V lost 5 bases and J 9 bases, leaving 11 bases between the germline ends. Germline V gives CDR1 ENHRY, CDR2 SYGVKD. The sample holds a few counts of this clone. Its target is unknown. Study-wide results and limits: Regions 160-218 and 743-854 held dominance among vaccine-associated CD4 TCRs, which spanned spike. Targeting of unmutated variant regions was reportedly seen in nearly half of spike-specific TCRs. Donors skewed white British and female; clonal diversity was possibly underestimated. Rises in breadth and depth of Spike-specific TCRs came after two AZD1222 doses.

The data were produced by immunoSEQ multiplex PCR, yet TCRdb's version contains in-frame clones alone and is incomplete. The sample has 100,000 to 150,000 clones; about 88% are singletons. The sample in question was peripheral blood, obtained on day 0 of AZD1222 vaccination. This receptor was taken from an adult in good health. This chain uses TRBV10-3 with TRBJ2-7; D remains unclear. The CDR3 region has the DNA TGTGCCATCAGTAGATTGGAGAGGCAGTACTTC. Protein: CAISRLERQYF.